The next 24 T cell receptor beta chains were all read from a single sample in a study of blood T cell repertoires in COVID-19 (dated by TCRdb to the early 2020s). Library generation was performed with the immunoSEQ multiplex PCR assay. Imported from immuneACCESS, the table was reduced by TCRdb to in-frame sequences with V and J called. These copies leave out some clones; in studies compared against another copy, an unresolved V gene accounts for under half, and the cause of the remainder is not known. The sample table contains about 260,000 clones; only one count was recorded for roughly 90% of them. The ten largest account for 3.5% to 4.5% of the sample. The sequencing sample was made of peripheral blood. Every receptor here comes from a man aged 55 to 70 who had recovered from COVID-19.

The chain is built from TRBV24-1 and TRBJ1-3; a possible D gene is TRBD1 (5 bases). CDR1 is KGHDR and CDR2 is SFDVKD in the germline V gene. V lost 2 bases and J lost 2, with 15 bases in between. This CDR3 is 17 amino acids long. The CDR3 bases are TGTGCCACCAGTGATTGGTTGTTCAGGGTGGCTGGAAACACCATATATTTT. Translated: CATSDWLFRVAGNTIYF.

The rearrangement links TRBV7-2 to TRBJ1-2; the D gene is possibly TRBD1 (6 bases). The CDR3 runs to 14 residues. V dropped 5 bases and J dropped 1 base, with 11 bases sitting between them. Germline V gives CDR1 SGHTA, CDR2 FQGNSA. CDR3 nucleotide sequence: TGTGCCAGCAGCAAATCACAGGGTAACTATGGCTACACCTTC. It is translated as CASSKSQGNYGYTF.

The genes are TRBV18 and TRBJ2-1, with TRBD1 identical over 8 bases. Looked up from germline, CDR1 is KGHSH and CDR2 is LQKENI. V lost 1 base to trimming and J lost 7 bases; unmatched junction nucleotides: 6. The CDR3 runs to 15 residues. The CDR3 spells CASSPRGQGANEQFF. The CDR3 DNA reads as TGTGCCAGCTCACCACGCGGGCAGGGGGCGAATGAGCAGTTCTTC.

The CDR3 DNA follows: TGCGCCAGCAGCTTGGCAGAGGGGGCAATCACTGAAGCTTTCTTT. Translation: CASSLAEGAITEAFF. V usage is TRBV5-1 and J usage is TRBJ1-1, with 7 bases that match TRBD1. The CDR3 length is 15 residues. With 0 bases clipped from V and 4 bases from J, the junction kept 6 bases outside the gene matches. The germline gives CDR1 SGHRS, CDR2 YFSETQ.

The chain combines TRBV19 with TRBJ2-2; 7 nucleotides agree with TRBD1. Germline lookup yields CDR1 LNHDA and CDR2 SQIVND (reference sequence). This CDR3 has 15 amino acids. After removal of 5 bases from V and 6 bases from J, the junction contained 9 bases not matched to a gene. The chain's CDR3 is CASSSRDSRAGELFF. CDR3 nucleotides: TGTGCCAGTAGTTCCCGGGACAGCCGCGCCGGGGAGCTGTTTTTT.

The rearrangement joins TRBV20-1 to TRBJ2-1, with TRBD2 identical over 10 bases. The CDR3 contains 18 residues. CDR1 and CDR2 from the germline V gene are DFQATT and SNEGSKA (reference sequence). V shed 3 bases and J 0 bases; nucleotides not matched to a gene: 11. CDR3 region: CSASLASGGFSSYNEQFF. CDR3 sequence (DNA): TGCAGTGCTAGTTTGGCTAGCGGGGGCTTTAGCTCCTACAATGAGCAGTTCTTC.

This clone has a handful of counts. The chain is built from TRBV7-2 and TRBJ1-6; weak D call: TRBD1 (5 bases). The CDR3 extends over 14 amino acids. V lost 4 bases to trimming and J lost 7 bases, with 11 bases between them. Germline lookup yields CDR1 SGHTA and CDR2 FQGNSA. CDR3 loop: CASSSQGWNSPLHF. In DNA, the CDR3 is TGTGCCAGCAGCTCCCAGGGATGGAATTCACCCCTCCACTTT.

The rearrangement uses TRBV6-6 and TRBJ2-3; possible D gene TRBD1, 6 bases. Trimming cost V 0 bases and J 6 bases, with 7 bases left between them. This CDR3 has 13 amino acids. Per the germline V gene, CDR1 is MNHNY and CDR2 is SVGAGI (reference sequence). The CDR3 is CASSYSDRDTQYF. Written as DNA, the CDR3 is TGTGCCAGCAGTTACTCAGACAGGGATACGCAGTATTTT.

The CDR3 sequence: CASSTRQGANEKLFF. The CDR3 DNA reads TGTGCCAGTAGTACCCGACAGGGTGCTAATGAAAAACTGTTTTTT. This chain links TRBV19 with TRBJ1-4; 7 nucleotides align to TRBD1. The CDR3 covers 15 residues. Germline trimming cut 4 bases from V and 3 bases from J; bases unmatched to any gene: 5. Germline CDR1 is LNHDA and CDR2 is SQIVND (reference sequence). Full variable domain (missing parts from reference TRBV19 and TRBJ1-4): DGGITQSPKYLFRKEGQNVTLSCEQNLNHDAMYWYRQDPGQGLRLIYYSQIVNDFQKGDIAEGYSVSREKKESFPLTVTSAQKNPTAFYLCASSTRQGANEKLFFGSGTQLSVL.

This clone was recorded a few times. V usage is TRBV19 and J usage is TRBJ1-5; 7 bases fit TRBD1. Trimming took 4 bases from V and 3 from J; bases not matched to a gene: 12. The CDR3 runs to 17 residues. The germline gives CDR1 LNHDA, CDR2 SQIVND (reference sequence). The CDR3, as DNA: TGTGCCAGTAGTACTACCGGGACAGCTACTCTCAATCAGCCCCAGCATTTT. The encoded protein is CASSTTGTATLNQPQHF. Complete variable domain (other parts from reference TRBV19 and TRBJ1-5): DGGITQSPKYLFRKEGQNVTLSCEQNLNHDAMYWYRQDPGQGLRLIYYSQIVNDFQKGDIAEGYSVSREKKESFPLTVTSAQKNPTAFYLCASSTTGTATLNQPQHFGDGTRLSIL.

This clone was found once. V gene TRBV5-8 combines with J gene TRBJ2-1; TRBD1 matches 9 bases. J gave up 3 bases and V 4 bases, and 17 bases lay outside the gene matches. CDR1 and CDR2 (germline): SGHTS, YDEGEE. This CDR3 region has 19 residues. CDR3 nucleotides: TGTGCCAGCAGCCTGGCTAGGCGGGTGGGACAGGGTGTCTACAATGAGCAGTTCTTC. Encoded protein: CASSLARRVGQGVYNEQFF. The entire variable domain, with the rest obtained from reference TRBV5-8 and TRBJ2-1, is as follows: EAGVTQSPTHLIKTRGQQATLRCSPISGHTSVYWYQQALGLGLQFLLWYDEGEERNRGNFPPRFSGRQFPNYSSELNVNALELEDSALYLCASSLARRVGQGVYNEQFFGPGTRLTVL.

The CDR3 region is CASSTRTGWDYGYTF. The CDR3 bases are TGTGCCAGCAGTACCAGGACAGGGTGGGACTATGGCTACACCTTC. The gene calls are TRBV6-5 and TRBJ1-2; 8 bases agree with TRBD1. With V trimmed by 5 bases and J by 3 bases, 8 bases remained unmatched. The CDR3 is 15 amino acids. The germline V gene encodes CDR1 MNHEY and CDR2 SVGAGI.

The chain joins TRBV19 to TRBJ1-2, with D perhaps matching TRBD1 (5 bases). This CDR3 has 14 residues. V was clipped by 7 bases and J by 6 bases, with 18 bases between them. CDR1 LNHDA and CDR2 SQIVND come from the germline V gene (reference sequence). The DNA for the CDR3 is TGTGCCAGTACCATCCTCCAGGGCAGTAATGGCTACACCTTC. Translated, it gives CASTILQGSNGYTF. Based on the CDR3 plus reference TRBV19 and TRBJ1-2, the full variable domain is DGGITQSPKYLFRKEGQNVTLSCEQNLNHDAMYWYRQDPGQGLRLIYYSQIVNDFQKGDIAEGYSVSREKKESFPLTVTSAQKNPTAFYLCASTILQGSNGYTFGSGTRLTVV.

This clone was seen a handful of times. This chain uses TRBV12-3 or TRBV12-4 with TRBJ1-2, with unresolved D. Trimming removed 3 bases from V and 4 bases from J, with 9 bases in between. This CDR3 comprises 13 residues. The chain's CDR3 is CASSLTSGYGYTF. CDR3 nucleotide sequence: TGTGCCAGCAGTTTGACGAGCGGCTATGGCTACACCTTC.

This rearrangement joins TRBV6-6 to TRBJ1-5, with D possibly TRBD1 on 5 matching bases. The CDR3 extends over 15 amino acids. The V end lost 3 bases, the J end lost 7 bases, and 16 bases lay between the germline ends. From germline, CDR1 is MNHNY and CDR2 SVGAGI (reference sequence). The DNA for the CDR3 is TGTGCCAGCAGTTATGATCGGGTGCGGGGCCAGCCCCAGCATTTT. This sequence encodes CASSYDRVRGQPQHF.

The chain couples TRBV7-3 to TRBJ2-7; weak D call: TRBD2 (5 bases). This CDR3 has 13 amino acids. The ends were cut back, 6 bases at V and 3 bases at J, with 12 bases in the middle. The germline gives CDR1 SGHTA, CDR2 FQGTGA. The CDR3 region has the DNA TGTGCCAGCAGTTCTCGAGGAGGCTACGAGCAGTACTTC. It encodes CASSSRGGYEQYF.

V usage is TRBV5-1 and J usage is TRBJ2-2; tentative D call: TRBD1 (5 bases). The CDR3 is 15 residues long. The V end lost 0 bases, the J end lost 0 bases, and 6 bases lay between the germline ends. The germline V gene encodes CDR1 SGHRS and CDR2 YFSETQ. The CDR3 spells CASSLGTPNTGELFF. The CDR3 DNA is TGCGCCAGCAGCTTGGGGACACCGAACACCGGGGAGCTGTTTTTT. The complete variable domain, with remaining parts taken from reference TRBV5-1 and TRBJ2-2, reads KAGVTQTPRYLIKTRGQQVTLSCSPISGHRSVSWYQQTPGQGLQFLFEYFSETQRNKGNFPGRFSGRQFSNSRSEMNVSTLELGDSALYLCASSLGTPNTGELFFGEGSRLTVL.

The chain links TRBV11-2 to TRBJ2-5; TRBD1 aligns across 8 bases. From germline, CDR1 is SGHAT and CDR2 FQNNGV. The CDR3 runs 15 residues. Trimming took 5 bases from V and 2 from J; bases not matched to a gene: 7. The CDR3 DNA is TGTGCCAGCAGCCCGGGACAGGCCGCTCAAGAGACCCAGTACTTC. Translated: CASSPGQAAQETQYF.

V gene TRBV19 combines with J gene TRBJ2-1, with D possibly being TRBD2 (6 bases). The CDR3 loop spans 12 amino acids. Trimming cost V 5 bases and J 10 bases, with 12 bases left between them. From germline, CDR1 is LNHDA and CDR2 SQIVND (reference sequence). The CDR3 DNA sequence: TGTGCCAGTAGTTCCAATGGAGGGGAGCAGTTCTTC. This gives the protein CASSSNGGEQFF.

The V and J genes are TRBV10-3 and TRBJ2-3; D uncertain. V gave up 3 bases and J gave up 1 base, with 8 bases separating them. The length of the CDR3 is 14 residues. Germline V gene sequence: CDR1 ENHRY, CDR2 SYGVKD. The CDR3 loop reads CAISERSGTDTQYF. The DNA of the CDR3 is TGTGCCATCAGTGAACGGTCGGGCACAGATACGCAGTATTTT.

The V call is TRBV19, the J call TRBJ1-1, with a tentative D call TRBD1 (6 bases). Germline V lookup: CDR1 LNHDA, CDR2 SQIVND (reference sequence). This CDR3 has 13 residues. V dropped 7 bases and J dropped 0 bases, with 9 bases sitting between them. CDR3 sequence reads: CASKGVVNTEAFF. The CDR3 DNA is TGTGCCAGTAAGGGGGTGGTGAACACTGAAGCTTTCTTT.

The chain is built from TRBV21-1 and TRBJ2-3; TRBD2 is the table's D call and was not checked against the DNA. TRBV21-1 is a pseudogene segment. CDR3 length equals 20 residues. The DNA for the CDR3 is TGTGCCAGCAGCAAAGCGATAGGACTAGCGGGGATATGCTTGACAGATACGCAGTATTTT. It encodes CASSKAIGLAGICLTDTQYF.

This clone was detected a few times. This chain joins TRBV28 and TRBJ2-7; the match to TRBD1 covers 7 bases. Losses at the gene ends were 6 bases for V and 3 bases for J; bases not matched to a gene: 5. Germline V CDR1 and CDR2: MDHEN, SYDVKM. This CDR3 is built from 13 residues. This chain's CDR3 is CASSRTGVYEQYF. The CDR3 DNA reads TGTGCCAGCAGCCGCACAGGGGTCTACGAGCAGTACTTC.

The chain recombines TRBV10-3 with TRBJ2-2; TRBD2 aligns across 13 bases. Germline trimming cut 4 bases from V and 0 bases from J; bases unmatched to any gene: 2. The CDR3 runs to 17 residues. Germline V gene data show CDR1 as ENHRY and CDR2 as SYGVKD. The CDR3 sequence: CAISGTSGGTNTGELFF. The CDR3 region has the DNA TGTGCCATCAGTGGGACTAGCGGGGGTACGAACACCGGGGAGCTGTTTTTT.